The 3 T cell receptor beta chains below come from one sample, sequenced in a study of T cell repertoires in cytomegalovirus infection. TCRdb re-analysed the reads in MiXCR, keeping a single row per CDR3 protein. Here the sample spans 200,000 to 300,000 distinct CDR3 sequences, roughly 9.1% being singletons. Material: PBMCs. These TCRs come from a human donor in good health (CMV status not recorded). Some clones in this sample may be carry-over from other donors' samples.

Regarding this clonotype: A much larger clone lies one base from this, so it may be a read error. V usage is TRBV12-3 or TRBV12-4 and J usage is TRBJ1-6; TRBD1 matches 7 bases. The CDR3 covers 14 residues. V trimming: 8 bases; J trimming: 8 bases; junction bases outside the gene matches: 9. The CDR3 is CASGHRQGHSPLHF. The CDR3 DNA follows: TGTGCCAGCGGCCATCGACAGGGTCATTCACCCCTCCACTTT.

This clonotype was observed at least ten times. V gene TRBV27 combines with J gene TRBJ1-3; 9 positions match TRBD1. Germline loops: CDR1 MNHEY, CDR2 SMNVEV (reference sequence). The V segment lost 10 bases and the J segment 0 bases; nucleotides outside the gene matches: 7. The CDR3 has 15 amino acids. The CDR3 DNA reads TGTGCCACGTCGCCGGGACAGGGCTCTGGAAACACCATATATTTT. This translates into CATSPGQGSGNTIYF.

V usage is TRBV5-3 and J usage is TRBJ1-1, with TRBD1 matching 7 bases. TRBV5-3 is sorted into the ORF group, with uncertain function. J lost 1 base, V lost 8 bases, and 8 bases had no gene match. This CDR3 spans 14 amino acids. The CDR3 DNA is TGTGCCAGCAATCCGGGACAGACGAACACTGAAGCTTTCTTT. Its translation is CASNPGQTNTEAFF.